The clone carrying this TCR beta chain has ten or more counts. With V trimmed by 3 bases and J by 14 bases, 13 bases remained unmatched. CDR3 length: 16 amino acids. Germline V gives CDR1 MNHEY, CDR2 SMNVEV (reference sequence). The record originates from a study of T cells in Graves' hyperthyroidism and ophthalmopathy. Amplification yielded TCR beta CDR3 regions, with RNA transcripts as the source. The HTBI primer set drove a first-round RT-PCR of the TCR CDR3. Using its own MiXCR run on the multiplex PCR reads, TCRdb lists one record per CDR3 protein. This sample has approximately 400,000 distinct CDR3 sequences, with 15% to 17% found just once.

The sequenced material came from blood. This sequence was found in a woman under 30 with Graves' hyperthyroidism. The chain recombines TRBV27 with TRBJ2-3, with 14 bases fitting TRBD2. The CDR3 bases are TGTGCCAGCAGTTTGTCAACCGGGACTAGCGGGGGCAGGCTGTATTTT. Protein: CASSLSTGTSGGRLYF.